This TCR beta chain stems from a study of beta chain features in type 1 diabetes. On this clone itself: What it binds is not known.

General study results and limits: Any HLA-type effect on TCRB rearrangement remained unresolved here. In all four CD4+ subsets, TCRB CDR3 length was significantly, moderately reduced in type 1 diabetes.

What was sequenced were expressed TCRB transcripts, since all of the isolated RNA had been reverse transcribed. Assay: immunoSEQ multiplex PCR; the TCRdb copy retains only in-frame clones and omits some. The sample lists some 150,000 clones; approximately 10% were seen once. Material for sequencing was central memory CD4+ T cells from blood. This TCR was sampled from a woman aged 30 to 39 with type 1 diabetes.

In DNA, the CDR3 is TGTGCCAGCAGCCGCGAGCGTAACACAGATACGCAGTATTTT. This translates into CASSRERNTDTQYF. The V call is TRBV4-2, the J call TRBJ2-3; D is uncertain. The length of the CDR3 is 14 residues. CDR1 and CDR2 from the germline V gene are LGHNA and YNFKEQ. Trimming shortened V by 4 bases and J by 2 bases, and 10 bases separated the two germline ends.